These 28 T cell receptor beta chains came from one sample sequenced in a study of yellow fever vaccine responses in identical twins. TCRdb independently ran MiXCR on the RT-PCR reads; one entry per CDR3 protein. Here the sample spans approximately 11,000 distinct CDR3 sequences, 77% being singletons. The sample was T cells from blood (PBMCs), unsorted or a sorted subset (not recorded which), taken before or after yellow fever vaccination (not recorded which). Every receptor here comes from a woman under 30 who received the yellow fever vaccine.

This clonotype was found once. Compared with germline, one end of the junction differs, possibly owing to a read error. The chain recombines TRBV11-1 with TRBJ1-1; D perhaps matches TRBD1 (5 bases). The germline V gene has CDR1 SGHAT and CDR2 FQDESV (reference sequence). This CDR3 region has 15 residues. In DNA, the CDR3 is TGTGCCAGTAGCTTAGGGGAGGGAATGAACACTGAAGCTTTCTTT. Translating gives CASSLGEGMNTEAFF.

The gene calls are TRBV4-1 and TRBJ2-5; no firm D call. V lost 2 bases and J 3 bases, leaving 7 bases between the germline ends. CDR1 MGHRA and CDR2 YSYEKL come from the germline V gene. CDR3 size: 13 residues. In DNA form, the CDR3 reads TGCGCCAGCAGCCAATGGATAGAAGAGACCCAGTACTTC. Translation gives CASSQWIEETQYF.

The rearrangement joins TRBV6-1 to TRBJ1-5; D possibly corresponds to TRBD1 (6 bases). The ends were cut back, 3 bases at V and 4 bases at J, with 16 bases in the middle. CDR1 MNHNS and CDR2 SASEGT come from the germline V gene. The CDR3 runs to 16 residues. The CDR3 coding sequence is TGTGCCAGCAGTGAGGCGGTCAGGGGAGAAAATCAGCCCCAGCATTTT. Its protein is CASSEAVRGENQPQHF.

The chain employs TRBV5-1 and TRBJ2-1; 8 bases fit TRBD2. Germline trimming cut 7 bases from V and 2 bases from J; bases unmatched to any gene: 5. The length of the CDR3 is 14 residues. Germline CDR1 and CDR2: SGHRS and YFSETQ. The chain's CDR3 is CASHVGGAYNEQFF. The CDR3 DNA follows: TGCGCCAGCCACGTCGGGGGGGCCTACAATGAGCAGTTCTTC.

The rearrangement links TRBV28 to TRBJ2-7; TRBD2 aligns across 7 bases. The CDR3 runs 13 residues. From germline, CDR1 is MDHEN and CDR2 SYDVKM. V dropped 4 bases and J dropped 7; count of bases not matched to a gene: 7. CDR3 sequence reads: CASSYPGGREQYV. DNA of the CDR3: TGTGCCAGCAGTTATCCCGGGGGGAGGGAGCAGTACGTC.

The chain couples TRBV11-1 to TRBJ1-2; D is possibly TRBD1 (5 bases). V lost 6 bases and J 8 bases, leaving 16 bases between the germline ends. The CDR3 consists of 13 residues. Germline CDR1 is SGHAT and CDR2 is FQDESV (reference sequence). In DNA, the CDR3 is TGTGCCAGCAGACCATCGACAGAAAGAGGCTACACCTTC. Its protein product is CASRPSTERGYTF.

The J gene is TRBJ2-5, the V gene TRBV20-1; 13 nucleotides line up with TRBD2. The CDR3 is made up of 14 amino acids. Germline V gene data show CDR1 as DFQATT and CDR2 as SNEGSKA (reference sequence). The junction had 0 bases not matched to a gene; V was cut back by 1 base and J by 4 bases. The CDR3, as DNA: TGCAGTGCTAGAGGGACTAGCGGGAGAGAGACCCAGTACTTC. Translating it yields CSARGTSGRETQYF.

V usage is TRBV11-2 and J usage is TRBJ2-1; 14 bases map to TRBD2. CDR1 and CDR2 from the germline V gene are SGHAT and FQNNGV. V trimming: 3 bases; J trimming: 5 bases; junction bases outside the gene matches: 9. The CDR3 contains 18 residues. The CDR3 nucleotides are TGTGCCAGCAGCTTTTTCGGGACTAGCGGGAGAGTCGACAATGAGCAGTTCTTC. Translated, it gives CASSFFGTSGRVDNEQFF.

J is TRBJ2-3 and V is TRBV3-1; D unclear. CDR1 LGHDT and CDR2 YNNKEL come from the germline V gene (reference sequence). The ends were cut back, 3 bases at V and 4 bases at J, with 11 bases in the middle. This CDR3 has 14 amino acids. This CDR3 reads CASSHVAPADTQYF. The CDR3 DNA is TGTGCCAGCAGCCACGTAGCCCCCGCAGATACGCAGTATTTT.

This chain links TRBV12-5 with TRBJ2-1; tentatively, D is TRBD1 or TRBD2 (5 bases each). Trimming removed 5 bases at V and 9 bases at J, with 14 bases between. Germline CDR1 and CDR2: LGHNT and FRNRAP. This CDR3 comprises 13 residues. DNA for the CDR3: TGTGCTAGTGGTGTCTACAATGGGGGTGAGCAGTTCTTC. It translates to CASGVYNGGEQFF.

This clonotype was seen more than once but under ten times. The chain uses TRBV7-9 and TRBJ2-1; a weak D match, TRBD1 (6 bases). The CDR3 totals 15 residues. The germline gives CDR1 SEHNR, CDR2 FQNEAQ (reference sequence). The V and J ends lost 5 bases and 9 bases respectively, with 20 bases between them. Here the CDR3 reads CASSPTGTRTIEQFF. The CDR3 DNA sequence: TGTGCCAGCAGCCCCACCGGGACACGAACTATTGAGCAGTTCTTC.

For the CDR3, the DNA is TGTGCCACCTATACAGGGGGCGCAGATACGCAGTATTTT. Its protein is CATYTGGADTQYF. The chain is built from TRBV7-9 and TRBJ2-3, with 9 bases matching TRBD1. The CDR3 length is 13 residues. V shed 10 bases and J 4 bases; nucleotides not matched to a gene: 6. Germline CDR1 is SEHNR and CDR2 is FQNEAQ (reference sequence).

The chain combines TRBV6-4 with TRBJ1-2; no clear D gene. V lost 0 bases and J lost 0, with 8 bases in between. This CDR3 is built from 15 residues. Germline CDR1 is MRHNA and CDR2 is SNTAGT. In nucleotides, the CDR3 is TGTGCCAGCAGTGACTCGGCACCCTCTAACTATGGCTACACCTTC. This gives the protein CASSDSAPSNYGYTF.

The V call is TRBV4-1, the J call TRBJ1-5; weak D call: TRBD1 (6 bases). V was pared by 0 bases and J by 4 bases, with 13 bases between. The CDR3 has 16 residues. The germline CDR1 and CDR2 sequences are MGHRA and YSYEKL. The CDR3 here is CASSQEPQGWNQPQHF. DNA of the CDR3: TGCGCCAGCAGCCAAGAGCCCCAGGGGTGGAATCAGCCCCAGCATTTT.

The chain combines TRBV11-1 with TRBJ1-3, with TRBD1 matching 7 bases. Germline-derived CDR1 and CDR2 are SGHAT and FQDESV (reference sequence). V lost 0 bases and J lost 8; bases outside the gene matches: 1. CDR3 length equals 13 residues. Here the CDR3 reads CASSLARGDTIYF. The CDR3 DNA reads TGTGCCAGCAGCTTAGCCAGGGGGGACACCATATATTTT.

The V gene is TRBV7-9, the J gene TRBJ1-1, with D perhaps matching TRBD1 (5 bases). Trimming took off 10 bases at V and 0 bases at J, with 15 bases between the two ends. Germline loops: CDR1 SEHNR, CDR2 FQNEAQ (reference sequence). The CDR3 totals 14 residues. The CDR3 DNA follows: TGTGCCACCCCACCGGGGACTCTGAACACTGAAGCTTTCTTT. It translates to CATPPGTLNTEAFF. The variable domain in full, with the rest retrieved from reference TRBV7-9 and TRBJ1-1, is DTGVSQNPRHKITKRGQNVTFRCDPISEHNRLYWYRQTLGQGPEFLTYFQNEAQLEKSRLLSDRFSAERPKGSFSTLEIQRTEQGDSAMYLCATPPGTLNTEAFFGQGTRLTVV.

This clonotype was counted once. The rearrangement uses TRBV28 and TRBJ1-5; D is uncertain. The CDR3 runs 14 residues. Germline V lookup: CDR1 MDHEN, CDR2 SYDVKM. Trimming removed 6 bases from V and 0 bases from J, with 9 bases in between. CDR3 DNA sequence: TGTGCCAGCAGCATCACGGATAGCAATCAGCCCCAGCATTTT. Amino acids: CASSITDSNQPQHF.

A few counts support this clonotype. The chain links TRBV25-1 to TRBJ2-7; the D is unclear. Germline lookup yields CDR1 MGHDK and CDR2 SYGVNS. V shed 5 bases and J shed 0 bases, with 2 bases lying between them. There are 11 residues in the CDR3. CDR3 DNA: TGTGCCAGCAGTCTCTCCTACGAGCAGTACTTC. This encodes CASSLSYEQYF.

The chain links TRBV13 to TRBJ1-4, with TRBD1 matching over 7 bases. Trimming took 4 bases from V and 7 from J; bases not matched to a gene: 6. The CDR3 length is 14 residues. Germline V gene lookup returns CDR1 PRHDT and CDR2 FYEKMQ (reference sequence). The CDR3 DNA follows: TGTGCCAGCAGCTCCTCGACAGGGCGTGAAAAACTGTTTTTT. It yields the protein CASSSSTGREKLFF.

Notes on this clonotype: A junction boundary mismatches the germline segment, possibly from a read error. The chain couples TRBV16 to TRBJ2-5, with D perhaps TRBD2 (6 bases). The germline CDR1 and CDR2 sequences are KGHSY and FQNENV. The CDR3 extends over 16 amino acids. As DNA, the CDR3 is TGTGCCAGCATCCAAGCCGGGACTGATAAAAAAGAGACCCAGTACTTC. Protein: CASIQAGTDKKETQYF.

Only a few counts were recorded for this clonotype. The chain combines TRBV29-1 with TRBJ1-1; no firm D call. Germline CDR1 is SQVTM and CDR2 is ANQGSEA. The V end lost 5 bases, the J end lost 1 base, and 5 bases lay between the germline ends. The length of the CDR3 is 11 residues. CDR3 sequence (DNA): TGCAGCGTTAGGTCGAACACTGAAGCTTTCTTT. This encodes CSVRSNTEAFF.

The chain is built from TRBV5-1 and TRBJ2-1; 9 bases align to TRBD2. This CDR3 has 16 residues. CDR1 and CDR2 (germline): SGHRS, YFSETQ. Losses at the gene ends were 7 bases for V and 4 bases for J; bases not matched to a gene: 12. The chain's CDR3 is CASDLGAGGGYNEQFF. CDR3 coding DNA: TGCGCCAGCGACCTGGGAGCGGGAGGAGGATACAATGAGCAGTTCTTC.

This clonotype was picked up one time. The chain recombines TRBV4-1 with TRBJ1-1, with D uncertain. Trimming took 3 bases from V and 2 from J, leaving 10 bases between them. The CDR3 loop spans 14 amino acids. Germline CDR1 and CDR2: MGHRA and YSYEKL. CDR3 DNA: TGCGCCAGCAGCCACCTCAGAGGAAACACTGAAGCTTTCTTT. Translating it yields CASSHLRGNTEAFF.

Only a few counts were recorded for this clonotype. This sequence joins TRBV2 and TRBJ2-3; 8 bases fit TRBD2. V dropped 7 bases and J dropped 0; count of bases not matched to a gene: 9. Germline loops: CDR1 SNHLY, CDR2 FYNNEI. CDR3 length: 16 amino acids. As DNA, the CDR3 is TGTGCCAGCATTTCGGGACGGGGGGGAAGCACAGATACGCAGTATTTT. It translates to CASISGRGGSTDTQYF.

The gene calls are TRBV15 and TRBJ2-1, with 8 bases lining up with TRBD2. V lost 0 bases to trimming and J lost 2 bases; unmatched junction nucleotides: 6. The V gene's germline CDR1 is LNHNV and CDR2 YYDKDF (reference sequence). CDR3 size: 17 residues. The CDR3 DNA sequence: TGTGCCACCAGCAGAGATCTCGGGGGGGCCACCTACAATGAGCAGTTCTTC. Translated: CATSRDLGGATYNEQFF.

The chain combines TRBV5-6 with TRBJ2-1; maybe TRBD2 (6 bases). The CDR3 contains 14 residues. V lost 2 bases, J lost 7 bases, and 13 bases lay in between. Germline assignment: CDR1 SGHDT and CDR2 YYEEEE. The CDR3 spells CASSFGSPGNEQFF. Written as DNA, the CDR3 is TGTGCCAGCAGCTTCGGGAGCCCCGGGAATGAGCAGTTCTTC.

The sample holds a few counts of this clonotype. The chain uses TRBV23-1 and TRBJ1-2; D remains unclear. TRBV23-1 is labeled an ORF, and its function is uncertain. CDR3 length: 10 residues. V was clipped by 11 bases and J by 4 bases, with 8 bases between them. The DNA of the CDR3 is TGCGCCTCGAAGACCTATGGCTACACCTTC. Translating gives CASKTYGYTF.

The chain joins TRBV12-3 or TRBV12-4 to TRBJ2-3, with unresolved D. This CDR3 spans 15 amino acids. Trimming took 3 bases from V and 1 from J, leaving 11 bases between them. This CDR3 is CASSFRSGGTDTQYF. CDR3 in DNA: TGTGCCAGCAGTTTCAGGTCTGGAGGCACAGATACGCAGTATTTT.